This TCR beta chain was profiled in a study of shared clonotypes between healthy human individuals. At the level of the study: The plates for each donor numbered three CD4 naive, three CD4 memory, two CD8 naive and one CD8 memory.

Terminally differentiated effector memory CD45RA+ cells were excluded from the naive CD8 cells, which were CD45RO-negative and positively selected for CCR7. As for this clone: Its antigen is as yet unknown.

Between the trimmed V and J ends, which lost 1 base and 10 bases, there was a span of 11 bases. The CDR3 is 13 residues long. In germline, CDR1 is LNHDA, CDR2 SQIVND (reference sequence). Points from the study as a whole: Sharing across a few donors was seen in roughly 5% of naive CD4 clonotypes. Naive subsets typically showed greater estimated richness than memory subsets.

Deep-level assay runs were performed. Produced via immunoSEQ multiplex PCR; TCRdb's table is partial and in-frame only. Among approximately 1.9 million clones listed, 80% to 95% were seen once. The clonotype comes from a man aged 18 to 30 in good health. Some clones in this sample may be carry-over from other donors' samples. V and J are TRBV19 and TRBJ2-1, with a possible D match to TRBD2 (6 bases). Sample: naive CD8+ T cells from PBMCs. The CDR3 region is CASSIAGASEQFF. CDR3 nucleotides: TGTGCCAGTAGTATAGCGGGAGCGAGCGAGCAGTTCTTC.